This TCR beta chain was retrieved from a study of blood T cell repertoires in COVID-19. Study in general: The cDNA or gDNA used as material had been derived from T cells, B-cell-depleted T cells, or PBMCs.

Authors' methods: Amplification with reference gene primers provided the estimates of nucleated cell counts. Assay: immunoSEQ multiplex PCR; the TCRdb copy retains only in-frame clones and omits some. That table supplies the V and J calls and clone size; D and trimming were determined from the DNA. This table has roughly 290,000 clones, about 89% appearing once. This clone was recorded once. Germline V gives CDR1 KGHSH, CDR2 LQKENI. The V and J ends lost 6 bases and 4 bases respectively, with 15 bases between them. The CDR3 has 14 amino acids. The source material was peripheral blood. This clonotype originated in a man aged 30 to 45 with acute or convalescent COVID-19. The chain recombines TRBV18 with TRBJ1-2; D gene unclear. CDR3 in DNA: TGTGCCAGCTCGCCTCAGTCGAATTCCTATGGCTACACCTTC. This gives the protein CASSPQSNSYGYTF.